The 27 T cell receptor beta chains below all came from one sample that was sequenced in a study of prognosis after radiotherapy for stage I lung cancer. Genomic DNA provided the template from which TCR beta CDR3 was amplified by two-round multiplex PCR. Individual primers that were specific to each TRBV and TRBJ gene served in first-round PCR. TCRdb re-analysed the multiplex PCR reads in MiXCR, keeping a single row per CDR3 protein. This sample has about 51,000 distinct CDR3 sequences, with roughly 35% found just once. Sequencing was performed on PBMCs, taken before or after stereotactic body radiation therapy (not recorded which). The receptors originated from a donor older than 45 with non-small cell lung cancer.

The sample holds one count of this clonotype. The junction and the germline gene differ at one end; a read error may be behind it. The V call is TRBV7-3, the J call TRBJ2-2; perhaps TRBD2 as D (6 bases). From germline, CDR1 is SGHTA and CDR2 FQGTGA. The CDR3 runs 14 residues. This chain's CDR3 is CSSSPGLNTGELFF. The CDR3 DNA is TGTTCCAGCAGCCCGGGACTCAACACCGGGGAGCTGTTTTTT.

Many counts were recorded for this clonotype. For the CDR3, the DNA is TGTGCCTGGAGTGTATCTAGCGGGATTAGCGCTGAGCAGTTCTTC. This encodes CAWSVSSGISAEQFF. The chain combines TRBV30 with TRBJ2-1; 9 bases are a match to TRBD2. The CDR3 runs to 15 residues. The germline CDR1 and CDR2 sequences are GTSNPN and SVGIG (reference sequence). Losses at the gene ends were 0 bases for V and 9 bases for J; bases not matched to a gene: 9. Full variable domain (rest looked up from reference TRBV30 and TRBJ2-1): SQTIHQWPATLVQPVGSPLSLECTVEGTSNPNLYWYRQAAGRGLQLLFYSVGIGQISSEVPQNLSASRPQDRQFILSSKKLLLSDSGFYLCAWSVSSGISAEQFFGPGTRLTVL.

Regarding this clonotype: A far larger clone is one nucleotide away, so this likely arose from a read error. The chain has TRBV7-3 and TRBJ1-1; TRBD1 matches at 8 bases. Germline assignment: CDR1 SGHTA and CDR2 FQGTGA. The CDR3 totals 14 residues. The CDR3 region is CASILGTGYTEAFF. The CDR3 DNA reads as TGTGCCAGCATCTTAGGGACAGGCTACACTGAAGCTTTCTTT.

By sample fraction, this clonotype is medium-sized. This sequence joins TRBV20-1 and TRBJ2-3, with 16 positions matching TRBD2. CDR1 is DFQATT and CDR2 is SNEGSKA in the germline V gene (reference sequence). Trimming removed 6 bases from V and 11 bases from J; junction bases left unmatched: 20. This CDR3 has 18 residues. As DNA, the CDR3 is TGCAGTGCCCCAGGGACTAGCGGGAGGGGTCGTGGGGTAGAGGTGCAGTATTTT. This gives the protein CSAPGTSGRGRGVEVQYF.

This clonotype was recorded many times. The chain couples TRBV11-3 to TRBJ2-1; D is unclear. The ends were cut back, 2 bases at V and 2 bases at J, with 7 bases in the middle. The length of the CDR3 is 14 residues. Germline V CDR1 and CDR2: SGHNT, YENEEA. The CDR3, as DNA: TGTGCCAGCAGCTTAACTCATACCTACAATGAGCAGTTCTTC. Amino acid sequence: CASSLTHTYNEQFF.

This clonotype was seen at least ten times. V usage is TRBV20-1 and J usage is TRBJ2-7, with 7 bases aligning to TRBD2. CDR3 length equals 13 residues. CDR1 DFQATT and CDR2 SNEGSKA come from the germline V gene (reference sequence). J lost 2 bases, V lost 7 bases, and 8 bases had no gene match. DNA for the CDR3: TGCAGTGTTAAGAAGCGGGGCACCTACGAGCAGTACTTC. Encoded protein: CSVKKRGTYEQYF.

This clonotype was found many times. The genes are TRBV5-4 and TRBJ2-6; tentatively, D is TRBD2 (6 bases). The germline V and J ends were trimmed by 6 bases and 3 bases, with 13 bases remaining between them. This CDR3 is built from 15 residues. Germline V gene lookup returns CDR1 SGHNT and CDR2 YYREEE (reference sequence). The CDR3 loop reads CASTRRGIGANVLTF. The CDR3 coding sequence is TGTGCCAGCACCCGGAGGGGTATTGGGGCCAACGTCCTGACTTTC. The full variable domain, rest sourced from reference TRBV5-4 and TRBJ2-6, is ETGVTQSPTHLIKTRGQQVTLRCSSQSGHNTVSWYQQALGQGPQFIFQYYREEENGRGNFPPRFSGLQFPNYSSELNVNALELDDSALYLCASTRRGIGANVLTFGAGSRLTVL.

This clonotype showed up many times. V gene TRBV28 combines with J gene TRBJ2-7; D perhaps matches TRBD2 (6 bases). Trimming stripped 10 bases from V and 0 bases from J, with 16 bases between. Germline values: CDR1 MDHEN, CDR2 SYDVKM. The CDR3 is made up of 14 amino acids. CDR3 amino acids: CATGNGGSSYEQYF. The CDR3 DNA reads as TGTGCCACAGGGAACGGGGGTAGCTCCTACGAGCAGTACTTC.

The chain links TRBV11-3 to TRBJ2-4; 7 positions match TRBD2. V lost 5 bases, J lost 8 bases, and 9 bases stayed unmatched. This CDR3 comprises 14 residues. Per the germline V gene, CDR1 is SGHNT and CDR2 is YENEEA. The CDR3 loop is CASSRDGAGDIQYF. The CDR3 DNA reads TGTGCCAGCAGCCGTGATGGTGCGGGAGACATTCAGTACTTC.

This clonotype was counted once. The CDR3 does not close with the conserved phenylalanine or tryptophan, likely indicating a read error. CDR3 nucleotide sequence: TGCAGTGCTTTATCGGGGATGTACAATGAGCAGTTCCTC. Translated, it gives CSALSGMYNEQFL. The chain uses TRBV20-1 and TRBJ2-1; the D gene is possibly TRBD2 (5 bases). V lost 5 bases, J lost 4 bases, and 12 bases lay in between. CDR3 size: 13 residues. Germline V gene data show CDR1 as DFQATT and CDR2 as SNEGSKA (reference sequence).

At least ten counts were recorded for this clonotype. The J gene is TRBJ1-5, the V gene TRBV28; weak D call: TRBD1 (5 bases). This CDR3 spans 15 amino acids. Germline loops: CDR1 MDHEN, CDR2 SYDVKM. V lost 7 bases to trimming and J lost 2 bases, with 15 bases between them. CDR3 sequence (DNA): TGTGCCAGCAAGGCCCAGGGCCTTGGCAATCAGCCCCAGCATTTT. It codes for CASKAQGLGNQPQHF.

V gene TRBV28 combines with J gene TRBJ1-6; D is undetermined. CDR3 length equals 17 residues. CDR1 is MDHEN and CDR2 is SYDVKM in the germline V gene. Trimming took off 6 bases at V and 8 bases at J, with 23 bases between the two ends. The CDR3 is CASRATLLSRTHSPLHF. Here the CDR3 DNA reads TGTGCCAGCAGGGCTACCCTCTTATCACGCACCCATTCACCCCTCCACTTT.

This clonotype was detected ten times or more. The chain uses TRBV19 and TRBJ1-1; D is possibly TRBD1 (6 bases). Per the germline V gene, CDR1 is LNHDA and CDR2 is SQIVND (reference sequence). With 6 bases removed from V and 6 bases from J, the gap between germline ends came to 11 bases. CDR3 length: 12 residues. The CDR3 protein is CASSAGVSEAFF. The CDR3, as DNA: TGTGCCAGTAGCGCAGGGGTCTCTGAAGCTTTCTTT.

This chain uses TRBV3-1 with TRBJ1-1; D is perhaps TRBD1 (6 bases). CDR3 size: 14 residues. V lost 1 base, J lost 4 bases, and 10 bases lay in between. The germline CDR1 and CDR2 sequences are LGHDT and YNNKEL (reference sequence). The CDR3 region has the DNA TGTGCCAGCAGCCAAGTCGGCAGGGGCACTGAAGCTTTCTTT. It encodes CASSQVGRGTEAFF.

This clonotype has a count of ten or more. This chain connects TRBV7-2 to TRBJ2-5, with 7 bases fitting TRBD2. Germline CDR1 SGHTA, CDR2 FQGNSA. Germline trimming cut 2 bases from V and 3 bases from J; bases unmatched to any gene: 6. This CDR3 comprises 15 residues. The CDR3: CASSLQLAGEETQYF. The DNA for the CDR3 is TGTGCCAGCAGCTTACAGTTAGCGGGTGAAGAGACCCAGTACTTC.

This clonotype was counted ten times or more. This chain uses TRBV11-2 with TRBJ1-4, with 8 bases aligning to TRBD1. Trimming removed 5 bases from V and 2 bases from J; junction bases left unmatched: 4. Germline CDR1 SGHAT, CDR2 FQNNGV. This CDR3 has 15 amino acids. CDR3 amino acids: CASSKRTGTNEKLFF. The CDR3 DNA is TGTGCCAGCAGCAAACGGACAGGGACTAATGAAAAACTGTTTTTT.

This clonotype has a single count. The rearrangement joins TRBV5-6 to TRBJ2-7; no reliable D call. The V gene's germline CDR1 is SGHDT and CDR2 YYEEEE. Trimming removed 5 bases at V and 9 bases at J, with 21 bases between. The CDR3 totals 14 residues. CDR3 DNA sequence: TGTGCCAGCAGTTCAGAACAAGTTAAAGGTGGGCAGTACTTC. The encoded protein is CASSSEQVKGGQYF. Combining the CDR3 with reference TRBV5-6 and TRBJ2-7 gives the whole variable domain DAGVTQSPTHLIKTRGQQVTLRCSPKSGHDTVSWYQQALGQGPQFIFQYYEEEERQRGNFPDRFSGHQFPNYSSELNVNALLLGDSALYLCASSSEQVKGGQYFGPGTRLTVT.

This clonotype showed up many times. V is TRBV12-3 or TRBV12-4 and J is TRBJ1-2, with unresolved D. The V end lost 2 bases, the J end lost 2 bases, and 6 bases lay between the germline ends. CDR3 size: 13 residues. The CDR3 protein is CASSLRANYGYTF. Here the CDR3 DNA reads TGTGCCAGCAGTTTAAGGGCCAACTATGGCTACACCTTC.

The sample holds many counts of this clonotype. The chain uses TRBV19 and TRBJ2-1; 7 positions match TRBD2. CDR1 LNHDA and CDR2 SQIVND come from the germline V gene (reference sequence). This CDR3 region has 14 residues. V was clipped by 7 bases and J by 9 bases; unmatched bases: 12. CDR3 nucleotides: TGTGCCAGTAACTCTGCGGGAGTAAGAGGTGAGCAGTTCTTC. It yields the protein CASNSAGVRGEQFF.

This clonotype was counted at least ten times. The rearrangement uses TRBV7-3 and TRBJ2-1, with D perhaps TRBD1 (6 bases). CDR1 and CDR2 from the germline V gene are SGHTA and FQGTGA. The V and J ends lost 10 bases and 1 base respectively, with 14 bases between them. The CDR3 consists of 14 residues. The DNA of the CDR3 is TGTGCCACTTCCTTGGACAGTTCCTACAATGAGCAGTTCTTC. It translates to CATSLDSSYNEQFF.

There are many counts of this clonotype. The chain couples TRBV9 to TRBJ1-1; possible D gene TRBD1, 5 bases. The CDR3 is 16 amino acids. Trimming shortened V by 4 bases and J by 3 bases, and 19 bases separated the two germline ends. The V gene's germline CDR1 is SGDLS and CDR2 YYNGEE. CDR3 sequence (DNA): TGTGCCAGCAGCCCGCGTCAGGCAGGGTGGGACACTGAAGCTTTCTTT. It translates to CASSPRQAGWDTEAFF.

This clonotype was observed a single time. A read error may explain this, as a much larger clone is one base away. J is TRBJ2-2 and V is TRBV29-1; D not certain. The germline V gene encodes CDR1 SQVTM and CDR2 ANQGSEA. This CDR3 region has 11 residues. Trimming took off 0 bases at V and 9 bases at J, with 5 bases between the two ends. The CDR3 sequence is CSVEDAWELFF. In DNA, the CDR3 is TGCAGCGTTGAAGATGCGTGGGAGCTGTTTTTT.

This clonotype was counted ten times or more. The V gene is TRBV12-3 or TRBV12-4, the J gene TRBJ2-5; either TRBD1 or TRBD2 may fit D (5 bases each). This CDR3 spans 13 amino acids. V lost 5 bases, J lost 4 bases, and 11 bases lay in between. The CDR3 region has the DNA TGTGCCAGCAGTGTCGGGGCCGGAGAGACCCAGTACTTC. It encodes CASSVGAGETQYF.

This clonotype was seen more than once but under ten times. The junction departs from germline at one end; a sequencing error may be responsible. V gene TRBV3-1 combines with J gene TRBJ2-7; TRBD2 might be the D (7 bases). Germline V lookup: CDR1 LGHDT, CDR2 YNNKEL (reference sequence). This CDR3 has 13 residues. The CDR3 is CASSQGGGGADHF. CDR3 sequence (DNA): TGTGCCAGCAGCCAAGGGGGTGGGGGGGCAGATCACTTC.

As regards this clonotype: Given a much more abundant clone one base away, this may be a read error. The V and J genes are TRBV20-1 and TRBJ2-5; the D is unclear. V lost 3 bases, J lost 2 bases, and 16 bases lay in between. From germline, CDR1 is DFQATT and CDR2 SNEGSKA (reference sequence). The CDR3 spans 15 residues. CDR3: CSARSASIAQETQYF. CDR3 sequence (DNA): TGCAGTGCTAGGTCCGCCTCTATTGCGCAAGAGACCCAGTACTTC.

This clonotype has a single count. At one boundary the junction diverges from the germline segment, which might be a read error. CDR3 DNA sequence: TGTGCCAGCTCACCGGACAGGGGTCGCTTGAACACTGGAGCTTTCTTT. It translates to CASSPDRGRLNTGAFF. The chain is built from TRBV18 and TRBJ1-1, with 9 bases aligning to TRBD1. In germline, CDR1 is KGHSH, CDR2 LQKENI. CDR3 length: 16 residues.

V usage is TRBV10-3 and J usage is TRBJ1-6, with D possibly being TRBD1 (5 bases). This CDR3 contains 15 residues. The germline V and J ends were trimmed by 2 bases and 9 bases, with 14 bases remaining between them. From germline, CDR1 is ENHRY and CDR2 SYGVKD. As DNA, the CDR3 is TGTGCCATCAGTGAGACGGTGGGGCAAGGTTCACCCCTCCACTTT. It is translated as CAISETVGQGSPLHF.